This T cell receptor beta chain was documented in a study of blood T cell repertoires in COVID-19. V dropped 3 bases and J dropped 5; count of bases not matched to a gene: 12. The length of the CDR3 is 16 residues. Germline V gene sequence: CDR1 SGHVS, CDR2 FQNEAQ. Clones were read by immunoSEQ multiplex PCR, and TCRdb kept only the in-frame ones, dropping some. The repertoire holds approximately 160,000 clones, with under 90% as singletons. Sequenced input: PBMCs or T cells enriched from blood (not recorded which). This clonotype originated in a man between 45 and 60 years old who had recovered from COVID-19. The chain carries TRBV7-8 and TRBJ2-7, with TRBD1 matching 8 bases. CDR3 amino acids: CASSFGRGLRSNEQYF. The DNA of the CDR3 is TGTGCCAGCAGCTTCGGCAGGGGGCTTCGGAGTAACGAGCAGTACTTC.